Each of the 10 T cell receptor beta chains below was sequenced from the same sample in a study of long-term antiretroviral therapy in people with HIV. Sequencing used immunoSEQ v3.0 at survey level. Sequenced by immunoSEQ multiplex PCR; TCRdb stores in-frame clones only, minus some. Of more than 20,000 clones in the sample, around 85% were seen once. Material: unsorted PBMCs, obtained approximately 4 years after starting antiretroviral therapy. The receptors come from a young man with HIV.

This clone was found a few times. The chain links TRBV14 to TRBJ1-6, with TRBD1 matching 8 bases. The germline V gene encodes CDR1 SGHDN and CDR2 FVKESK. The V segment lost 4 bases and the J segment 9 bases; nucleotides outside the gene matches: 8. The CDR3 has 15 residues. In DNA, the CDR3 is TGTGCCAGCAGCCGGACCGGACAGGGTATTTCACCCCTCCACTTT. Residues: CASSRTGQGISPLHF.

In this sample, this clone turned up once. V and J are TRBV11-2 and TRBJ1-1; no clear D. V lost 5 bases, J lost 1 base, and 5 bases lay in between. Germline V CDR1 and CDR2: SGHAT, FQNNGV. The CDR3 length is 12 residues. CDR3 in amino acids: CASSPTNTEAFF. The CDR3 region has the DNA TGTGCCAGCAGCCCGACGAACACTGAAGCTTTCTTT.

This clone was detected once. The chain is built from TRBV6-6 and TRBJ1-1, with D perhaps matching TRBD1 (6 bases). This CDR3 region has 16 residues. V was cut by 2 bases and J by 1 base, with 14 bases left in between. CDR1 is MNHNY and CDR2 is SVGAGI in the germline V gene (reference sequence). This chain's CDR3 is CASSYGGAGANTEAFF. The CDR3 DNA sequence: TGTGCCAGCAGTTACGGAGGAGCAGGGGCGAACACTGAAGCTTTCTTT.

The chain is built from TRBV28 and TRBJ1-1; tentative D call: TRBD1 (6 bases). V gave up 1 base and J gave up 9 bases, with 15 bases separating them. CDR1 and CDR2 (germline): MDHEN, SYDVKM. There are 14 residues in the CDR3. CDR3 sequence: CASSLYGGRGKAFF. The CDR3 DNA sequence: TGTGCCAGCAGTTTATATGGGGGGCGCGGGAAAGCTTTCTTT. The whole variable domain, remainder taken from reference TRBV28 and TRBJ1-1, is DVKVTQSSRYLVKRTGEKVFLECVQDMDHENMFWYRQDPGLGLRLIYFSYDVKMKEKGDIPEGYSVSREKKERFSLILESASTNQTSMYLCASSLYGGRGKAFFGQGTRLTVV.

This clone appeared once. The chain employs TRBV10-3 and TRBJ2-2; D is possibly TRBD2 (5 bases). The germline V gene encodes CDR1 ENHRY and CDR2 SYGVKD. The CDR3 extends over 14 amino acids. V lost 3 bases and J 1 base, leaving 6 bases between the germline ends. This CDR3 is CAISEEGNTGELFF. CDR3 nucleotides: TGTGCCATCAGTGAAGAGGGGAACACCGGGGAGCTGTTTTTT.

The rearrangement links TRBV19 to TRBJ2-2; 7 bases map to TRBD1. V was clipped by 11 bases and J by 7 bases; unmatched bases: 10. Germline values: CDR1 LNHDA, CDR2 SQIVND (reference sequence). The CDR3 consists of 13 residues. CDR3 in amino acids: CALQLGGGGELFF. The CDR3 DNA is TGTGCCTTACAACTAGGGGGCGGCGGGGAGCTGTTTTTT.

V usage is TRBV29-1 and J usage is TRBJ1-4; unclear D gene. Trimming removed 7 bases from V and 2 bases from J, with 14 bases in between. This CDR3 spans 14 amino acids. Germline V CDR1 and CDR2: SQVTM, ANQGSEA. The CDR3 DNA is TGCAGCGCTGTGAGTTGGAACACTAATGAAAAACTGTTTTTT. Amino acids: CSAVSWNTNEKLFF.

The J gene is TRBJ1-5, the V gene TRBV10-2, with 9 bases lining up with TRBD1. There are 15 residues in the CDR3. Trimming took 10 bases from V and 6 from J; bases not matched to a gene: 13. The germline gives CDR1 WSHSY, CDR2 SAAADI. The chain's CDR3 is CATRSGTGFRQPQHF. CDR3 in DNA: TGCGCCACCCGTTCCGGGACAGGGTTTCGTCAGCCCCAGCATTTT.

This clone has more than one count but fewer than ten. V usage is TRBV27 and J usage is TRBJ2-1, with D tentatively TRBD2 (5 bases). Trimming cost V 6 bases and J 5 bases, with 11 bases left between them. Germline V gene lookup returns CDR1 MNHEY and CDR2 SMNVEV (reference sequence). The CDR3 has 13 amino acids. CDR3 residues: CASRTGVDNEQFF. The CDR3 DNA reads TGTGCCAGCAGGACCGGGGTGGACAATGAGCAGTTCTTC.

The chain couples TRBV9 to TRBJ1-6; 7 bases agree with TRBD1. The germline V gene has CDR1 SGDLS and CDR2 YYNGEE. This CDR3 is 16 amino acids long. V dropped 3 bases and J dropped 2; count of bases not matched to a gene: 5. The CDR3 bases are TGTGCCAGCAGCGACCGACAGGGCACCTATAATTCACCCCTCCACTTT. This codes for CASSDRQGTYNSPLHF.